The rows below give T cell receptor beta chains drawn from one sample of a study of cytomegalovirus exposure and HLA in healthy donors. Measured with immunoSEQ multiplex PCR; TCRdb has only the in-frame clones, and not every one. The table includes some 210,000 clones, approximately 83% detected once. The sequencing sample was made of PBMCs. The receptor set was obtained from a woman between 45 and 65 years old in good health and CMV-seropositive. CDR3s include the opening cysteine and the closing phenylalanine or tryptophan. A D gene is named only where the DNA matches it firmly. Some rows mark clone size as missing; the rest say once, few, many or name a class of expanded clone.

clone_size,j_call,d_call,v_call,cdr3_nt,cdr3_aa
NA,TRBJ1-6,TRBD1,TRBV28,TGTGCCAGTACGACAGGGTTTAATTCACCCCTCCACTTT,CASTTGFNSPLHF
NA,TRBJ1-6,NA,TRBV19,TGTGCCAGTAGTGGGGCTCCCAGCTCCTATAATTCACCCCTCCACTTT,CASSGAPSSYNSPLHF
NA,TRBJ2-5,TRBD1,TRBV5-4,TGTGCCAGCAGCTTGGCCGGAAGGGGGCGGGAGACCCAGTACTTC,CASSLAGRGRETQYF
NA,TRBJ1-3,NA,TRBV18,TGTGCCAGCTCACCAAGACAGGCTGCCTCCTCTGGAGACACCATATATTTT,CASSPRQAASSGDTIYF
NA,TRBJ2-7,TRBD2,TRBV7-2,TGTGCCAGCAGCCCAACTAGCGGGGATACCTACGAGCAGTACTTC,CASSPTSGDTYEQYF
NA,TRBJ1-4,NA,TRBV30,TGTGCCGGGGGTCGCTCCGGGGGGGAAAAACTGTTTTTT,CAGGRSGGEKLFF
NA,TRBJ2-6,NA,TRBV15,TGTGCCACCAGCGGACAGATCTCTGGGGCCAACGTCCTGACTTTC,CATSGQISGANVLTF
NA,TRBJ2-5,NA,TRBV9,TGTGCCAGCAGCCCGGTGTGGGGCGGAGAGACCCAGTACTTC,CASSPVWGGETQYF
NA,TRBJ2-7,NA,TRBV5-1,TGCGCCAGCAGCGCCGCACAGAGCTCCTACGAGCAGTACTTC,CASSAAQSSYEQYF
NA,TRBJ1-1,NA,TRBV10-3,TGTGCCATCAAGGCGGTGAACACTGAAGCTTTCTTT,CAIKAVNTEAFF
once,TRBJ2-7,TRBD2,TRBV5-6,TGTGCCAGCAGCGGGGGGGTAGCGGGGGCCTACGAGCAGTACTTC,CASSGGVAGAYEQYF
NA,TRBJ2-3,NA,TRBV5-6,TGTGCCAGCAGCTATCCACTAGGGAGGAGGACAGATACGCAGTATTTT,CASSYPLGRRTDTQYF
NA,TRBJ2-7,TRBD2,TRBV6-6,TGTGCCAGCAGTTACAGCGGGACGGTCCCCGCCGAGCAGTACTTC,CASSYSGTVPAEQYF
once,TRBJ1-4,TRBD1,TRBV6-5,TGTGCCAGCAGTTATTCTAGGGGGCTTGGAGAAAAACTGTTTTTT,CASSYSRGLGEKLFF
once,TRBJ2-1,NA,TRBV7-8,TGTGCCAGCAGCCGCGAACCTCGGCAGGTACCCTACAATGAGCAGTTCTTC,CASSREPRQVPYNEQFF
NA,TRBJ2-5,NA,TRBV11-2,TGTGCCAGCAGCTCCTTCCAAGAGACCCAGTACTTC,CASSSFQETQYF
few,TRBJ1-4,NA,TRBV5-1,TGCGCCAGCACCAACTCCGGGACTAGAGGAAGTGAAAAACTGTTTTTT,CASTNSGTRGSEKLFF
NA,TRBJ1-5,TRBD1,TRBV28,TGTGCCAGCAGTAGGCAGGGGGGAGGCAATCAGCCCCAGCATTTT,CASSRQGGGNQPQHF
few,TRBJ1-5,NA,TRBV28,TGTGCCAGCAGTTTTCCAGGGGTGGTCGGTCAGCCCCAGCATTTT,CASSFPGVVGQPQHF
NA,TRBJ2-6,TRBD1,TRBV19,TGTGCCAGTAGACCGGGACAGGGTGTCTCTGGGGCCAACGTCCTGACTTTC,CASRPGQGVSGANVLTF
NA,TRBJ2-5,TRBD1,TRBV7-9,TGTGCCAGCAGCTTAGCTCGGACAGGGTCCAGGCAGGAGACCCAGTACTTC,CASSLARTGSRQETQYF
once,TRBJ1-1,NA,TRBV13,TGTGCCAGCAGCTCCCGGAGCCGCAGCGAGAACACTGAAGCTTTCTTT,CASSSRSRSENTEAFF
NA,TRBJ1-3,NA,TRBV27,TGTGCCAGCAGACCAACCGGGACACCAAACACCATATATTTT,CASRPTGTPNTIYF
NA,TRBJ1-5,NA,TRBV2,TGTGCCAGCAGTCGGGAGGGGCAAGGCAATCAGCCCCAGCATTTT,CASSREGQGNQPQHF
NA,TRBJ2-4,TRBD1,TRBV25-1,TGTGCCAGCAGTGAATACGGGACAGGGAAAAACATTCAGTACTTC,CASSEYGTGKNIQYF
NA,TRBJ2-7,NA,TRBV19,TGTGCCAGTAGTAAAGGGGCCTACGAGCAGTACTTC,CASSKGAYEQYF
NA,TRBJ2-5,TRBD1,TRBV9,TGTGCCAGCAGCGCCGACAGGGGTGAGACCCAGTACTTC,CASSADRGETQYF
NA,TRBJ1-1,NA,TRBV6-5,TGTGCCAGCAGTACCAACAGTGGAAACACTGAAGCTTTCTTT,CASSTNSGNTEAFF
NA,TRBJ2-3,TRBD2,TRBV4-2,TGTGCCAGCAGCCAACCTAGCGGGGGGCTCCCAGGGGGCACAGATACGCAGTATTTT,CASSQPSGGLPGGTDTQYF
NA,TRBJ2-7,NA,TRBV6-1,TGTGCCAGCAACGAAAGAGGGGGAAGATACGAGCAGTACTTC,CASNERGGRYEQYF
NA,TRBJ1-1,NA,TRBV7-9,TGTGCCAGCAGCTTAAGTGGGGGCACGACTGAAGCTTTCTTT,CASSLSGGTTEAFF
NA,TRBJ2-7,TRBD2,TRBV28,TGTGCCAGCATCGCGGGAGGGGGCCGTCGCATCGGCGAGCAGTACTTC,CASIAGGGRRIGEQYF
NA,TRBJ1-5,TRBD1,TRBV28,TGTGCCAGCAGTTTCATAGACAGGGTGGATCAGCCCCAGCATTTT,CASSFIDRVDQPQHF
NA,TRBJ2-7,NA,TRBV9,TGTGCCAGCAGCCCCTATGGGGGGTTCCTCTACGAGCAGTACTTC,CASSPYGGFLYEQYF
NA,TRBJ2-7,NA,TRBV5-6,TGTGCCAGCAGCTTAAAACAGGGATGGTACGAGCAGTACTTC,CASSLKQGWYEQYF
NA,TRBJ2-7,TRBD2,TRBV7-2,TGTGCCAGCAGCTTAGGTCTCCTAGCGGGGGGGAAAAACGAGCAGTACTTC,CASSLGLLAGGKNEQYF
NA,TRBJ1-1,NA,TRBV5-1,TGCGCCAGCACGGACGGGATACAGGGTATGAACACTGAAGCTTTCTTT,CASTDGIQGMNTEAFF
NA,TRBJ2-7,NA,TRBV7-2,TGTGCCAGCAGCTTAGCGGGCCAGACTACGGGGGAGCAGTACTTC,CASSLAGQTTGEQYF
NA,TRBJ2-7,NA,TRBV6-5,TGTGCCAGCCAGGATACCTACGAGCAGTACTTC,CASQDTYEQYF
NA,TRBJ1-6,NA,TRBV5-4,TGTGCCAGCAGCCGACAGGCGAATTCACCCCTCCACTTT,CASSRQANSPLHF
NA,TRBJ2-3,NA,TRBV28,TGTGCCAGCAGTGATAGCACCGTCCCAGATACGCAGTATTTT,CASSDSTVPDTQYF
NA,TRBJ2-6,NA,TRBV19,TGTGCCAGTAGTAGGGCCGGGACAGGGGCCAACGTCCTGACTTTC,CASSRAGTGANVLTF
NA,TRBJ2-7,TRBD2,TRBV7-2,TGTGCCAGCAGCTTAGAGGCCCTAGCGGGCGAGCAGTACTTC,CASSLEALAGEQYF
NA,TRBJ1-1,TRBD1,TRBV7-3,TGTGCCAGCAGCTTATGGGACAGGGGACTGAACACTGAAGCTTTCTTT,CASSLWDRGLNTEAFF
NA,TRBJ2-7,TRBD2,TRBV6-1,TGTGCCAGCAGTGAGGTCAGCGGGGGGGAAACTTACGAGCAGTACTTC,CASSEVSGGETYEQYF
NA,TRBJ1-5,TRBD1,TRBV13,TGTGCCAGCAGCTTAGGATCAGGGGGATTAGAGCCCCAGCATTTT,CASSLGSGGLEPQHF
NA,TRBJ1-1,NA,TRBV30,TGTGCCTGGAGTGTACGGGGGGTTGGCGCTGAAGCTTTCTTT,CAWSVRGVGAEAFF
NA,TRBJ1-1,NA,TRBV9,TGTGCCAGCAGCGTATACCACGGGGGTGAAGCTTTCTTT,CASSVYHGGEAFF
NA,TRBJ1-2,NA,TRBV7-2,TGTGCCAGCAGCCCCTGGACAGCTTTGGACTATGGCTACACCTTC,CASSPWTALDYGYTF
NA,TRBJ2-7,NA,TRBV6-5,TGTGCCAGCAAACTACGGCAGAGCTACGAGCAGTACTTC,CASKLRQSYEQYF
NA,TRBJ1-5,NA,TRBV19,TGTGCCAGTAGGCGGGGAAATCAGCCCCAGCATTTT,CASRRGNQPQHF
NA,TRBJ1-1,NA,TRBV2,TGTGCCAGCAGTGAATTGGGGGGTCCCCTCACTGAAGCTTTCTTT,CASSELGGPLTEAFF
NA,TRBJ1-2,NA,TRBV4-1,TGCGCCAGCAGCCAAGATAGAGGGATAGGGAGGAACTATGGCTACACCTTC,CASSQDRGIGRNYGYTF